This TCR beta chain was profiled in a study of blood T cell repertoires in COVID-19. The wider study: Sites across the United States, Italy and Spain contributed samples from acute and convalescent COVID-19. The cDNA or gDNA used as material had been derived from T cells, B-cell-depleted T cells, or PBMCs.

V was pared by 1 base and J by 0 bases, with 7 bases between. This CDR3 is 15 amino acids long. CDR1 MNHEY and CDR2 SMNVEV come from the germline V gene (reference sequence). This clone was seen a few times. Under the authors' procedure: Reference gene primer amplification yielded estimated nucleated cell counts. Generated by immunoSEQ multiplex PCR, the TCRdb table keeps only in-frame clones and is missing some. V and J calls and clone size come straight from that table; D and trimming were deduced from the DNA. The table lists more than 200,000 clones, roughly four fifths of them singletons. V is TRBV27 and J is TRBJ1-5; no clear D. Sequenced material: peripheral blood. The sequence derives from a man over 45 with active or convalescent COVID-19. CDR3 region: CASSLYGDSNQPQHF. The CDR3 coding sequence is TGTGCCAGCAGTTTATACGGAGATAGCAATCAGCCCCAGCATTTT.